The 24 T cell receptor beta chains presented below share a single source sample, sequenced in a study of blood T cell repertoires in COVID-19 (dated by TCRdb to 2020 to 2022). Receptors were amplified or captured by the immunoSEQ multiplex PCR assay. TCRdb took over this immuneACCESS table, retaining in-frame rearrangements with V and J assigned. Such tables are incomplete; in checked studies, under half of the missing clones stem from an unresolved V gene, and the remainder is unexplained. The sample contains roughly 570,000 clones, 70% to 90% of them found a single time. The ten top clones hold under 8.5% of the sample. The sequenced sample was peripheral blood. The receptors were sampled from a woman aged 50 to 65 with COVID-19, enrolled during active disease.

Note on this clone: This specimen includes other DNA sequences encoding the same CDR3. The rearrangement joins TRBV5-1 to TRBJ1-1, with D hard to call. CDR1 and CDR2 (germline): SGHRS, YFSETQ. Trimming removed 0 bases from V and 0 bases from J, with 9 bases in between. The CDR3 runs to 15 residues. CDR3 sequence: CASSLEAGMNTEAFF. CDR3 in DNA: TGCGCCAGCAGCTTGGAGGCGGGAATGAACACTGAAGCTTTCTTT.

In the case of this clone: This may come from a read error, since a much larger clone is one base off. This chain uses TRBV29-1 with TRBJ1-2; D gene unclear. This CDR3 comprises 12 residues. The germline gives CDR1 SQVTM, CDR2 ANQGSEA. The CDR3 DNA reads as TGCAGCGCCGGAGGAGCTAACTATAGCTACACCTTC. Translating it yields CSAGGANYSYTF.

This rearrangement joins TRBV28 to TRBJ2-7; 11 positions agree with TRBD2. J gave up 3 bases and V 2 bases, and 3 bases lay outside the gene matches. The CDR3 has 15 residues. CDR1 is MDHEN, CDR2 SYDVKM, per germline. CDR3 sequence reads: CASSLLAGGNYEQYF. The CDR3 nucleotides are TGTGCCAGCAGTTTACTAGCGGGGGGAAACTACGAGCAGTACTTC.

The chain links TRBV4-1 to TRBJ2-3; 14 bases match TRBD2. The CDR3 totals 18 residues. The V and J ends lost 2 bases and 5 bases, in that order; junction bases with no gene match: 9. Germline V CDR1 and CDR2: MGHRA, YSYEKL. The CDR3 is CASSQYWTSGGLGDTQYF. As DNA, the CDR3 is TGCGCCAGCAGCCAATATTGGACTAGCGGGGGGCTTGGAGATACGCAGTATTTT.

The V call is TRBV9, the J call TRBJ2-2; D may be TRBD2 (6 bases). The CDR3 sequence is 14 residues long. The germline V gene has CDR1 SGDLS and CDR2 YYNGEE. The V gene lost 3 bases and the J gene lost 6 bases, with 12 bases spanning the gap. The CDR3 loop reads CASSAGGYSGELFF. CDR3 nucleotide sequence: TGTGCCAGCAGCGCCGGGGGATACTCCGGGGAGCTGTTTTTT.

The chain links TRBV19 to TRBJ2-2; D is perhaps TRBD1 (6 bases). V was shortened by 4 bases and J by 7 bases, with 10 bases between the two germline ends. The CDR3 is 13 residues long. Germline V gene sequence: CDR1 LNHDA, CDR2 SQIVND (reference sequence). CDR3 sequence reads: CASSTRTVGELFF. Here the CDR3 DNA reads TGTGCCAGTAGTACCCGGACAGTCGGGGAGCTGTTTTTT.

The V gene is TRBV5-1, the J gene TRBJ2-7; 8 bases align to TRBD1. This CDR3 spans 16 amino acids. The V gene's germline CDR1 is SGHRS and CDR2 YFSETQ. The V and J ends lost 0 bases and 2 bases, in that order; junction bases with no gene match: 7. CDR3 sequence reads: CASSLASGQATYEQYF. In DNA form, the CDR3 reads TGCGCCAGCAGCTTGGCCTCGGGACAGGCTACCTACGAGCAGTACTTC. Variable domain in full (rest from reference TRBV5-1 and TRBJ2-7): KAGVTQTPRYLIKTRGQQVTLSCSPISGHRSVSWYQQTPGQGLQFLFEYFSETQRNKGNFPGRFSGRQFSNSRSEMNVSTLELGDSALYLCASSLASGQATYEQYFGPGTRLTVT.

The CDR3 nucleotides are TGCACCAGCAGCCAAGAGAAGGAGGGCCACGGCAATCAGCCCCAGCATTTT. It specifies CTSSQEKEGHGNQPQHF. The rearrangement uses TRBV1 and TRBJ1-5. TRBV1 is tagged as a pseudogene. CDR3 length: 17 residues.

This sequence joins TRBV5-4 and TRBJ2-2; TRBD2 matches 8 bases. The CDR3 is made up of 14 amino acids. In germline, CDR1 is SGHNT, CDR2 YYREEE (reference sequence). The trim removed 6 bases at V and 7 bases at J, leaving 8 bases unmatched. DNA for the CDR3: TGTGCCAGCACCCCGGGGGGGGTAGTCGGGGAGCTGTTTTTT. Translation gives CASTPGGVVGELFF.

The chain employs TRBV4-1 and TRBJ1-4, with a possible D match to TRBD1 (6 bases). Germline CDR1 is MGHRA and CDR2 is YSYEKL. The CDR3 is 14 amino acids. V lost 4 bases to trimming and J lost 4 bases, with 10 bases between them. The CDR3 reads CASSRSGDNEKLFF. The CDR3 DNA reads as TGCGCCAGCAGCCGCTCAGGGGATAATGAAAAACTGTTTTTT.

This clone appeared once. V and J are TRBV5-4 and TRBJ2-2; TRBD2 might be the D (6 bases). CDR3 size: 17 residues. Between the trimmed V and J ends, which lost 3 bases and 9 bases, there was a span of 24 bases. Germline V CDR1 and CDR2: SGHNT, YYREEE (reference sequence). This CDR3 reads CASSSLSGTSLKRELFF. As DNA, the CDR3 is TGTGCCAGCAGCTCCCTTTCCGGGACTTCCTTGAAGAGGGAGCTGTTTTTT.

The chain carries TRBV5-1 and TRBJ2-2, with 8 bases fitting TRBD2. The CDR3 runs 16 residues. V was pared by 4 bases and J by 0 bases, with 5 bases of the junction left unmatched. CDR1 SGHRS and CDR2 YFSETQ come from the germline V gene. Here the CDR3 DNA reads TGCGCCAGCAGCGCGCGGCGGGGGGCGAACACCGGGGAGCTGTTTTTT. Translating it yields CASSARRGANTGELFF.

DNA of the CDR3: TGTGCCAGCAGCCGAGGAGGGAATAGCAATCAGCCCCAGCATTTT. Translation: CASSRGGNSNQPQHF. This chain joins TRBV7-9 and TRBJ1-5; no clear D gene. Germline V gene sequence: CDR1 SEHNR, CDR2 FQNEAQ (reference sequence). Trimming took off 5 bases at V and 0 bases at J, with 11 bases between the two ends. CDR3 length: 15 amino acids.

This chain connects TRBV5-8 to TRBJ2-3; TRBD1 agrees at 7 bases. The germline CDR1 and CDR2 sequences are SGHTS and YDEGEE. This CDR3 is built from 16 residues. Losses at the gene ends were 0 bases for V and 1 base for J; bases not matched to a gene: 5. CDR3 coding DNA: TGTGCCAGCAGCTTGGTTAGTACAGGGGGCACAGATACGCAGTATTTT. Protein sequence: CASSLVSTGGTDTQYF.

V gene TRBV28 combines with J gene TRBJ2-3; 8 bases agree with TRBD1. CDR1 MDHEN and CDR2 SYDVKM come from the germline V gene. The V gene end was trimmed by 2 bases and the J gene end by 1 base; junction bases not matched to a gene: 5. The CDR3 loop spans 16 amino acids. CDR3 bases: TGTGCCAGCAGTTTAGACAGGGGTGAGGGCACAGATACGCAGTATTTT. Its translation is CASSLDRGEGTDTQYF.

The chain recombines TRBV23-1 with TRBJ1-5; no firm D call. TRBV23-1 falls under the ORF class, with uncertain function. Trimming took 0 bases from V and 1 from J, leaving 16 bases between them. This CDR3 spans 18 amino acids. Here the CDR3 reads CASSQSGRSPGSNQPQHF. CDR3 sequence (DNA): TGCGCCAGCAGTCAATCTGGCAGGTCGCCGGGGAGCAATCAGCCCCAGCATTTT.

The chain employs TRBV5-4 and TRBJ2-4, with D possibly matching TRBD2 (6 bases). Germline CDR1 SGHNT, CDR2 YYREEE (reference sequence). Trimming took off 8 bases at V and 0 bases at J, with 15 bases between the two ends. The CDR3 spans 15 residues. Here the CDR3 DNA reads TGTGCCAGAAATCCCTCGGGGGTAGCCAAAAACATTCAGTACTTC. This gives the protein CARNPSGVAKNIQYF.

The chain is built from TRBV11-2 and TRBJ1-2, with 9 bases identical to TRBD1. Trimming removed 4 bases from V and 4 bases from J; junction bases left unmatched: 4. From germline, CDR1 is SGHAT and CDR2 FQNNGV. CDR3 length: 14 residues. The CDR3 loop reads CASSSSDRGYGYTF. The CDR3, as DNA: TGTGCCAGCAGCTCCTCGGACAGGGGCTATGGCTACACCTTC. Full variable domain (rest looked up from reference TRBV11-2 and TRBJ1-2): EAGVAQSPRYKIIEKRQSVAFWCNPISGHATLYWYQQILGQGPKLLIQFQNNGVVDDSQLPKDRFSAERLKGVDSTLKIQPAKLEDSAVYLCASSSSDRGYGYTFGSGTRLTVV.

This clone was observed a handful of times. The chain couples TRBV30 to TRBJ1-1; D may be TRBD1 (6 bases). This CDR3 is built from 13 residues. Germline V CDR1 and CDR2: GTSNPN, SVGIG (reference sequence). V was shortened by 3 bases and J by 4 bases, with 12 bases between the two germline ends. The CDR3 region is CAWSGGAITEAFF. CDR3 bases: TGTGCCTGGAGCGGGGGGGCGATCACTGAAGCTTTCTTT.

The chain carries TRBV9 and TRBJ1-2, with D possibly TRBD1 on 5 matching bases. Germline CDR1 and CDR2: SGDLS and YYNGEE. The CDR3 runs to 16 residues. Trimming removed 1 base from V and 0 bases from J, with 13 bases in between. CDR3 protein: CASSVSPGWANYGYTF. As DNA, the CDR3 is TGTGCCAGCAGCGTAAGTCCAGGGTGGGCTAACTATGGCTACACCTTC.

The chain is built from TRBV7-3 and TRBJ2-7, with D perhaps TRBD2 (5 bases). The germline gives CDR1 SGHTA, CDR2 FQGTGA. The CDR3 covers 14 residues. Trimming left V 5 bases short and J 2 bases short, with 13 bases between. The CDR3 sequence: CASSPNRGPYEQYF. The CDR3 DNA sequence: TGTGCCAGCAGCCCAAACCGGGGTCCCTACGAGCAGTACTTC.

The CDR3 is CSVGEFEAFF. For the CDR3, the DNA is TGCAGTGTCGGGGAGTTCGAAGCTTTCTTT. The rearrangement uses TRBV20-1 and TRBJ1-1; no clear D gene. CDR3 size: 10 residues. Trimming took 7 bases from V and 8 from J, leaving 11 bases between them. Looked up from germline, CDR1 is DFQATT and CDR2 is SNEGSKA (reference sequence).

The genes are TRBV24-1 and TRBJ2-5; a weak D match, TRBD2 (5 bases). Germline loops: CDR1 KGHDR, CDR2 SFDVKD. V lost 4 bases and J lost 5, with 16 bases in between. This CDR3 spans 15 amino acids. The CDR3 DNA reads TGTGCCACCAGTGACCCCACCGAGGGTTTCGAGACCCAGTACTTC. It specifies CATSDPTEGFETQYF.

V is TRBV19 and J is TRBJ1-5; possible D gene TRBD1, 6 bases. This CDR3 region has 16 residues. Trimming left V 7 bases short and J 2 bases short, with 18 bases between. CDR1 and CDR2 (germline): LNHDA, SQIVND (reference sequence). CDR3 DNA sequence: TGTGCCAGTACCGACTCAGGGGTCTTGGGCAATCAGCCCCAGCATTTT. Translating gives CASTDSGVLGNQPQHF. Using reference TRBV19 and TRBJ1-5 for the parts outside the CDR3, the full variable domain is DGGITQSPKYLFRKEGQNVTLSCEQNLNHDAMYWYRQDPGQGLRLIYYSQIVNDFQKGDIAEGYSVSREKKESFPLTVTSAQKNPTAFYLCASTDSGVLGNQPQHFGDGTRLSIL.